The rows below give T cell receptor beta chains drawn from one sample of a study of blood T cell repertoires in COVID-19. Clones were sequenced by immunoSEQ multiplex PCR, and TCRdb holds only the in-frame ones, with some missing. The table lists 350,000 to 400,000 clones, more than 70% of them singletons. Sequences were obtained from peripheral blood. These receptors all stem from a woman aged 30 to 39 with COVID-19, enrolled during active disease. Both conserved end residues are part of each CDR3. D genes are given only for firm matches. The size entry is marked missing in some rows and otherwise reads once, few, many or a size class.

>TRBJ2-1|.|TRBV13|.
TGTGCCAGCGCTGGCGGGCGGGCTTATTACAATGAGCAGTTCTTC
CASAGGRAYYNEQFF
>TRBJ1-5|TRBD1|TRBV19|.
TGTGCCAGTAGTAAAGGGGACAGGGTGGTCCAGCCCCAGCATTTT
CASSKGDRVVQPQHF
>TRBJ2-2|TRBD1|TRBV10-3|.
TGTGCCATCACCTCACTCTCTGGGGAGACAGGGGACACCGGGGAGCTGTTTTTT
CAITSLSGETGDTGELFF
>TRBJ2-5|.|TRBV28|.
TGTGCCAGCACGGGGGGCGGGAAGACCCAGTACTTC
CASTGGGKTQYF
>TRBJ2-7|.|TRBV28|few
TGTGCCAGCAGTTTTCAGGGGAGCTACGAGCAGTACTTC
CASSFQGSYEQYF
>TRBJ2-5|TRBD2|TRBV10-3|.
TGTGCCATCAGTGCCGGGACTAGCGGCCAAGAGACCCAGTACTTC
CAISAGTSGQETQYF
>TRBJ2-3|TRBD2|TRBV27|.
TGTGCCAGCACTTCCATGGGGAGGGGCACAGATACGCAGTATTTT
CASTSMGRGTDTQYF
>TRBJ1-2|.|TRBV5-6|.
TGTGCCAGCAGCTTGGCCGGGAATAACTATGGCTACACCTTC
CASSLAGNNYGYTF
>TRBJ1-2|TRBD1|TRBV7-2|.
TGTGCCAGCAGCTTAGTCGGGACAGGGCGGACCTATGGCTACACCTTC
CASSLVGTGRTYGYTF
>TRBJ2-7|TRBD1|TRBV18|.
TGTGCCAGCTCACCCGTCGCCGGGACAGGGCGGTACGAGCAGTACTTC
CASSPVAGTGRYEQYF
>TRBJ2-6|TRBD1|TRBV4-3|.
TGCGCCAGCAGCCAAGTGGTAACAGGGGGCGAGGCTGGGGCCAACGTCCTGACTTTC
CASSQVVTGGEAGANVLTF
>TRBJ1-4|.|TRBV6-6|few
TGTGCCAGCAGCTACTACCAGGGAACTAATGAAAAACTGTTTTTT
CASSYYQGTNEKLFF